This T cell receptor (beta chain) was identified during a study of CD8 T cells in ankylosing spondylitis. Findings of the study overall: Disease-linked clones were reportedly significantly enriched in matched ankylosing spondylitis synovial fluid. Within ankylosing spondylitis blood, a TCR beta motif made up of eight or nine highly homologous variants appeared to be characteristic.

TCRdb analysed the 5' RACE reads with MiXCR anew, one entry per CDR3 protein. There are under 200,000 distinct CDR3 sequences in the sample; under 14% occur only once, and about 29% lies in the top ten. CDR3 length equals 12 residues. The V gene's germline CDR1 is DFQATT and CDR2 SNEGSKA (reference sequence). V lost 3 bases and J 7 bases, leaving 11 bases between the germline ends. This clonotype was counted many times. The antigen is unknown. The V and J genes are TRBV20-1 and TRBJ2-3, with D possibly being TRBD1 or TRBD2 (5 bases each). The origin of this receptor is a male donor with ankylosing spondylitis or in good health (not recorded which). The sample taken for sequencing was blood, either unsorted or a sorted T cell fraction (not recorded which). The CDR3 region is CSASGQGHTQYF. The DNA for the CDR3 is TGCAGTGCTAGTGGCCAGGGACATACGCAGTATTTT.